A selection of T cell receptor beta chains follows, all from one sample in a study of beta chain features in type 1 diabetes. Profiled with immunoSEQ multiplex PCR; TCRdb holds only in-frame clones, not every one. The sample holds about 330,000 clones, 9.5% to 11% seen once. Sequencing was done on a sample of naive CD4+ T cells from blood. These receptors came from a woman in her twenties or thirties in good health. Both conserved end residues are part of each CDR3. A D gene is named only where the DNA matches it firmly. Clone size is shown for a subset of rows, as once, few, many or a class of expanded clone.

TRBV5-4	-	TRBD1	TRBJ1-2	TGTGCCAGCAGCTTTCGGACAGGGGGCTTCGGTGGCTACACCTTC	CASSFRTGGFGGYTF
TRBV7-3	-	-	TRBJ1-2	TGTGCCAGCAGCTTCGGGGGGTTGAACTATGGCTACACCTTC	CASSFGGLNYGYTF
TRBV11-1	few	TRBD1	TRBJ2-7	TGTGCCAGCAGCTTAACTACAGGGGCGAACTCCTACGAGCAGTACTTC	CASSLTTGANSYEQYF
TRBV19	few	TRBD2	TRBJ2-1	TGTGCCAGTAGTGTTCCGGGACTAGCGGGAGGCCCGGAGCAGTTCTTC	CASSVPGLAGGPEQFF
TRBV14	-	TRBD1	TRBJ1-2	TGTGCCAGCAGCCCGAGACAGGGTTTGGGCTATGGCTACACCTTC	CASSPRQGLGYGYTF
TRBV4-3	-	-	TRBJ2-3	TGCGCCAGCAGCCAGTTGTACGACCAGCGGGATACGCAGTATTTT	CASSQLYDQRDTQYF
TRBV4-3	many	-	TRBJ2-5	TGCGCCAGCAGCCAAGAGGAGGGGACGTGGGAGACCCAGTACTTC	CASSQEEGTWETQYF
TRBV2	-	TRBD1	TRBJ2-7	TGTGCCAGCAGTGGACAGGGTTGGGATTACGAGCAGTACTTC	CASSGQGWDYEQYF
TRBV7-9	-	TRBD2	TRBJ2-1	TGTGCCAGCAGCCAAGGACTAGCGGGACTCAATGAGCAGTTCTTC	CASSQGLAGLNEQFF
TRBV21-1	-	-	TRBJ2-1	TGTGCCAGCACCAGCGGACTAGCGGGAGGGCTTGAGCAGTTCTTC	CASTSGLAGGLEQFF
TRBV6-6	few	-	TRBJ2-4	TGTGCCAGCAGCCCTAGACTAGATCAAAACATTCAGTACTTC	CASSPRLDQNIQYF
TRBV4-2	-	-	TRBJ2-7	TGTGCCAGCAGCCAGGGAGGTTACAGGGGGGGCTCCTACGAGCAGTACTTC	CASSQGGYRGGSYEQYF
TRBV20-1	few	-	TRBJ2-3	TGCAGTGCTAGAGTATCTGATACGCAGTATTTT	CSARVSDTQYF
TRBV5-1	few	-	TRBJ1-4	TGCGCCAGCAGCTTGTTCGAGGGAGGGGAAAAACTGTTTTTT	CASSLFEGGEKLFF
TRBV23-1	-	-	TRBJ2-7	TGCGCCAGCAGTCAAACTGACAGGCTAATATATTACGAGCAGTACTTC	CASSQTDRLIYYEQYF
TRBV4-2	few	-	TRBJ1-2	TGTGCCAGCAGCGAAGGGACAAGATATGGCTACACCTTC	CASSEGTRYGYTF
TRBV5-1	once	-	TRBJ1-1	TGCGCCAGCAGCTTGACAGGCAACACTGAAGCTTTCTTT	CASSLTGNTEAFF
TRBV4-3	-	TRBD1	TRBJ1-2	TGCGCCAGCAGCCAAGAGTCCCATGGACAGGGCTATGGCTACACCTTC	CASSQESHGQGYGYTF
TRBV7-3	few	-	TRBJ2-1	TGTGCCAGCAGCCCATCCATGGCTGGCAATGAGCAGTTCTTC	CASSPSMAGNEQFF
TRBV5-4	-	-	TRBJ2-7	TGTGCCAGCAGCCAACCCGGCGGTTACGAGCAGTACTTC	CASSQPGGYEQYF
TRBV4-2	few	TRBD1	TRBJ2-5	TGTGCCAGCAGCCACGATTCCCCGACAGGGGGAGAGACCCAGTACTTC	CASSHDSPTGGETQYF
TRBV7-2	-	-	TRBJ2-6	TGTGCCAGCAGCTGGGACACGGCTGGGGCCAACGTCCTGACTTTC	CASSWDTAGANVLTF
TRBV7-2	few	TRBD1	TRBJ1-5	TGTGCCAGCAGCTCGGGACAGCTTAGCAATCAGCCCCAGCATTTT	CASSSGQLSNQPQHF
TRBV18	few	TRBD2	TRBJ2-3	TGTGCCAGCTCACCTCGGACTAGCGCAGATACGCAGTATTTT	CASSPRTSADTQYF
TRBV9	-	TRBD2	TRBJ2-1	TGTGCCAGCAGCCTAGCGGGAAGGTTCAATGAGCAGTTCTTC	CASSLAGRFNEQFF
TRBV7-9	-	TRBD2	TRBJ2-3	TGTGCCAGCAGCCTTAGCGGGACCACAGATACGCAGTATTTT	CASSLSGTTDTQYF
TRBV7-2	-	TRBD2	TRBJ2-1	TGTGCCAGCAGACGGCGAGTAGCGGGAGCCGAGGATGAGCAGTTCTTC	CASRRRVAGAEDEQFF
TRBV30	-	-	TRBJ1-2	TGTGCCTGGACTAGCCGGTGGGGAGGCTACACCTTC	CAWTSRWGGYTF
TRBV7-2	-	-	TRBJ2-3	TGTGCCAGCAGCTTCCGGGTAGCGATAGGAAGCACAGATACGCAGTATTTT	CASSFRVAIGSTDTQYF
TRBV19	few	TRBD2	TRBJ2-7	TGTGCCAGTAGTGCCTCGACTAGCGGGAGACAAGAGTACTTC	CASSASTSGRQEYF
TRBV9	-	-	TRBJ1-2	TGTGCCAGCAGCGTAGGCCAGGGGTCCTATGGCTACACCTTC	CASSVGQGSYGYTF
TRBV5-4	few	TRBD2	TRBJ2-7	TGTGCCAGCAGGGCTAGCGGGAGGAACTACGAGCAGTACTTC	CASRASGRNYEQYF
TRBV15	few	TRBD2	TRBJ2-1	TGTGCCACCAGCAGAGGAACTAGCGGGAGTTTGGATGAGCAGTTCTTC	CATSRGTSGSLDEQFF
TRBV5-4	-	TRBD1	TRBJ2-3	TGTGCCAGCAGCTTGGGGCAGGGGGCCCTCACAGATACGCAGTATTTT	CASSLGQGALTDTQYF
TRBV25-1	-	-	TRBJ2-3	TGTGCCAGCAGACTAAGCGGCACTAGCACAGATACGCAGTATTTT	CASRLSGTSTDTQYF
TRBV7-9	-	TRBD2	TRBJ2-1	TGTGCCAGCAGCCTGCAGTTTACTAGCGGGGTTTTATTTGAGCAGTTCTTC	CASSLQFTSGVLFEQFF
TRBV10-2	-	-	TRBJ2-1	TGCGCCAGCAGTTACGCGGACTCCTACAATGAGCAGTTCTTC	CASSYADSYNEQFF
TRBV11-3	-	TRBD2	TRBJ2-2	TGTGCCAGCAGCCCTACTAGCGGGAGTTACACCGGGGAGCTGTTTTTT	CASSPTSGSYTGELFF
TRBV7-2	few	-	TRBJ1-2	TGTGCCAGCAGCTCTCCCAGGCTTGGCTACACCTTC	CASSSPRLGYTF
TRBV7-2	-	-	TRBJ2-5	TGTGCCAGCAGCTTAGCGACAGTAAACCCACAAGAGACCCAGTACTTC	CASSLATVNPQETQYF
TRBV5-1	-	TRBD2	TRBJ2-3	TGCGCCAGCAGCTTGGAACTAGCGGGAGCCGGGGATACGCAGTATTTT	CASSLELAGAGDTQYF
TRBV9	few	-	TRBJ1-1	TGTGCCAGCAGCGTGACAGGAAAGAACACTGAAGCTTTCTTT	CASSVTGKNTEAFF
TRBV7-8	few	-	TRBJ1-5	TGTGCCAGCAGCTTAGCGGTAGGGGGATGGAGGAATCAGCCCCAGCATTTT	CASSLAVGGWRNQPQHF
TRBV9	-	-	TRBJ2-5	TGTGCCAGCAGCGTTGGGGACAACCAAGAGACCCAGTACTTC	CASSVGDNQETQYF
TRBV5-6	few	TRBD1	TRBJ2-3	TGTGCCAGCAGCTCAACACATGGGGGACAGGGGGCAGGAGATACGCAGTATTTT	CASSSTHGGQGAGDTQYF
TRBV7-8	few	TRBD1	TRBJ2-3	TGTGCCAGCAGCTTAAGAGGCGGGACAGGCCTACTCACAGATACGCAGTATTTT	CASSLRGGTGLLTDTQYF
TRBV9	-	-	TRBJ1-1	TGTGCCAGCAGCGTAGCAGTGAACACTGAAGCTTTCTTT	CASSVAVNTEAFF
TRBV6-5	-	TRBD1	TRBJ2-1	TGTGCCAGCAGTCCCGACAGGGGGCTCGATGAGCAGTTCTTC	CASSPDRGLDEQFF
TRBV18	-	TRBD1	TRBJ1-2	TGTGCCAGCTCACTAGGGACAGGGCGGAACTATGGCTACACCTTC	CASSLGTGRNYGYTF
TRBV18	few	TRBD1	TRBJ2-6	TGTGCCAGCTCACCACGGTCGAAGGGGGCGTCTGGGGCCAACGTCCTGACTTTC	CASSPRSKGASGANVLTF